The 14 T cell receptor beta chains reported below all come from one sample, sequenced in a study of blood T cell repertoires in COVID-19. Some clones are missing from TCRdb's copy, which holds only in-frame ones; the method was immunoSEQ multiplex PCR. The sample shows about 300,000 clones, about nine tenths of them seen only once. The sample taken for sequencing was peripheral blood. The receptors come from a man aged 18 to 35 with active or convalescent COVID-19.

DNA of the CDR3: TGTGCCAGCAGCTTGGGGGACTCGACGCAGTATTTT. Amino acid sequence: CASSLGDSTQYF. The chain is built from TRBV5-6 and TRBJ2-3; perhaps TRBD2 as D (6 bases). Trimming shortened V by 0 bases and J by 9 bases, and 8 bases separated the two germline ends. The CDR3 runs to 12 residues. CDR1 is SGHDT and CDR2 is YYEEEE in the germline V gene.

This chain uses TRBV15 with TRBJ1-3, with D perhaps matching TRBD1 (6 bases). V was clipped by 4 bases and J by 1 base, with 26 bases between them. The germline CDR1 and CDR2 sequences are LNHNV and YYDKDF (reference sequence). The CDR3 runs to 20 residues. CDR3 DNA sequence: TGTGCCACCAGCATATACCAACTTGCCACAGGGTCTGGGTCTGGAAACACCATATATTTT. Amino acid sequence: CATSIYQLATGSGSGNTIYF.

J is TRBJ2-7 and V is TRBV5-6; 12 nucleotides align to TRBD2. J was trimmed by 4 bases and V by 4 bases; bases with no gene match: 9. The CDR3 has 16 amino acids. CDR1 is SGHDT, CDR2 YYEEEE, per germline. The CDR3 DNA reads as TGTGCCAGCAGCCGAACCGGACTAGCGGGGACGTACGAGCAGTACTTC. Encoded protein: CASSRTGLAGTYEQYF.

The gene calls are TRBV19 and TRBJ2-7, with TRBD2 matching over 7 bases. V lost 3 bases, J lost 3 bases, and 8 bases stayed unmatched. The germline V gene has CDR1 LNHDA and CDR2 SQIVND (reference sequence). The CDR3 runs to 15 residues. The CDR3: CASSMGGTGGYEQYF. The CDR3 region has the DNA TGTGCCAGTAGTATGGGTGGGACGGGAGGCTACGAGCAGTACTTC.

This sequence joins TRBV2 and TRBJ1-5; the match to TRBD1 covers 7 bases. The CDR3 has 15 residues. Germline V gene lookup returns CDR1 SNHLY and CDR2 FYNNEI. J was trimmed by 4 bases and V by 4 bases; bases with no gene match: 7. Here the CDR3 DNA reads TGTGCCAGCAGTGTTAGAGGGACAGTTAATCAGCCCCAGCATTTT. Translation: CASSVRGTVNQPQHF. The variable domain in full, completed from reference TRBV2 and TRBJ1-5, reads EPEVTQTPSHQVTQMGQEVILRCVPISNHLYFYWYRQILGQKVEFLVSFYNNEISEKSEIFDDQFSVERPDGSNFTLKIRSTKLEDSAMYFCASSVRGTVNQPQHFGDGTRLSIL.

The V gene is TRBV12-3 or TRBV12-4, the J gene TRBJ2-3; a weak D match, TRBD2 (5 bases). CDR3 length equals 13 residues. Trimming shortened V by 8 bases and J by 1 base, and 10 bases separated the two germline ends. In nucleotides, the CDR3 is TGTGCCAGCGAACGGACTGGCACAGATACGCAGTATTTT. It translates to CASERTGTDTQYF.

V and J are TRBV11-2 and TRBJ1-3; 9 bases map to TRBD1. The germline V gene encodes CDR1 SGHAT and CDR2 FQNNGV. This CDR3 is 18 amino acids long. V was pared by 5 bases and J by 0 bases, with 11 bases of the junction left unmatched. The CDR3 region has the DNA TGTGCCAGCAGCCCAACAAGGACAGGGGCAAACTCTGGAAACACCATATATTTT. This encodes CASSPTRTGANSGNTIYF. The full variable domain, rest sourced from reference TRBV11-2 and TRBJ1-3, is EAGVAQSPRYKIIEKRQSVAFWCNPISGHATLYWYQQILGQGPKLLIQFQNNGVVDDSQLPKDRFSAERLKGVDSTLKIQPAKLEDSAVYLCASSPTRTGANSGNTIYFGEGSWLTVV.

V usage is TRBV18 and J usage is TRBJ2-7, with D possibly matching TRBD1 (5 bases). CDR1 and CDR2 from the germline V gene are KGHSH and LQKENI. The CDR3 extends over 11 amino acids. V was trimmed by 5 bases and J by 5 bases, leaving 7 bases between them. The CDR3 nucleotides are TGTGCCAGCTCAGGGGCCCACGAGCAGTACTTC. Translating gives CASSGAHEQYF.

The rearrangement joins TRBV7-9 to TRBJ2-3, with a weak D call TRBD2 (5 bases). CDR1 and CDR2 (germline): SEHNR, FQNEAQ (reference sequence). The CDR3 has 15 residues. Deletions cut 5 bases from V and 5 bases from J, with 17 bases between. The CDR3 spells CASSPRWQDLDTQYF. CDR3 sequence (DNA): TGTGCCAGCAGCCCCCGGTGGCAGGACTTAGATACGCAGTATTTT.

This chain connects TRBV7-9 to TRBJ1-1; D is unclear. The CDR3 has 13 residues. V was pared by 3 bases and J by 4 bases, with 9 bases between. Germline lookup yields CDR1 SEHNR and CDR2 FQNEAQ (reference sequence). The CDR3 DNA is TGTGCCAGCAGCTTCTTTGGAGGCACTGAAGCTTTCTTT. This translates into CASSFFGGTEAFF.

This CDR3 is CASSSSGQGGLYPQHF. CDR3 in DNA: TGTGCCAGCTCCTCGAGCGGACAGGGAGGGTTGTACCCCCAGCATTTT. V is TRBV18 and J is TRBJ1-5; TRBD1 agrees at 8 bases. The ends lost 6 bases at V and 10 bases at J; junction bases unmatched: 17. This CDR3 region has 16 residues. Germline CDR1 reads KGHSH; CDR2 reads LQKENI.

This chain uses TRBV6-5 with TRBJ2-7; 11 nucleotides align to TRBD2. This CDR3 contains 15 residues. Looked up from germline, CDR1 is MNHEY and CDR2 is SVGAGI. Unmatched junction bases numbered 6, after V lost 6 bases and J lost 2 bases. CDR3 in DNA: TGTGCCAGCAGCAAAACTAGCGGGAGACCCTACGAGCAGTACTTC. Protein: CASSKTSGRPYEQYF.

As DNA, the CDR3 is TGTGCCATCAGTGAGTCGACAGGGCAGACCCAGTACTTC. As protein: CAISESTGQTQYF. This chain links TRBV10-3 with TRBJ2-5; 7 bases agree with TRBD1. Germline lookup yields CDR1 ENHRY and CDR2 SYGVKD. The CDR3 is 13 amino acids. The ends lost 0 bases at V and 6 bases at J; junction bases unmatched: 1.

This sequence joins TRBV6-2 or TRBV6-3 and TRBJ2-7; 11 bases fit TRBD1. Germline lookup yields CDR1 MNHEY and CDR2 SVGEGT. V was pared by 4 bases and J by 3 bases, with 5 bases of the junction left unmatched. The CDR3 runs to 15 residues. The CDR3 region is CASSFSGTGGYEQYF. For the CDR3, the DNA is TGTGCCAGCAGTTTTTCCGGGACAGGGGGCTACGAGCAGTACTTC.